This entry lists 13 T cell receptor beta chains sequenced from one sample in a study of blood T cell repertoires in COVID-19. The table came from immunoSEQ multiplex PCR; TCRdb's copy has only in-frame clones and leaves some out. This table has roughly 250,000 clones, 80% to 90% appearing once. Sequencing was carried out using PBMCs or T cells enriched from blood (not recorded which). The receptors were gathered from a woman between 45 and 65 years old who had recovered from COVID-19.

The genes are TRBV5-1 and TRBJ2-2, with 8 bases lining up with TRBD2. V lost 5 bases to trimming and J lost 6 bases; unmatched junction nucleotides: 9. The CDR3 totals 15 residues. Germline V gene lookup returns CDR1 SGHRS and CDR2 YFSETQ. The DNA for the CDR3 is TGCGCCAGCAGGGGGACTAGAGTAGGTCCCGGGGAGCTGTTTTTT. It translates to CASRGTRVGPGELFF.

V usage is TRBV27 and J usage is TRBJ2-6; a weak D match, TRBD2 (6 bases). The CDR3 spans 17 residues. Germline V lookup: CDR1 MNHEY, CDR2 SMNVEV (reference sequence). The ends were cut back, 2 bases at V and 0 bases at J, with 11 bases in the middle. The DNA of the CDR3 is TGTGCCAGCAGTTTAAGGCGTAGCGGCTCTGGGGCCAACGTCCTGACTTTC. It specifies CASSLRRSGSGANVLTF.

This chain links TRBV27 with TRBJ2-1; the match to TRBD2 covers 10 bases. J was trimmed by 4 bases and V by 5 bases; bases with no gene match: 8. Germline-derived CDR1 and CDR2 are MNHEY and SMNVEV (reference sequence). This CDR3 has 16 amino acids. Here the CDR3 reads CASSTLAGEKYNEQFF. In DNA form, the CDR3 reads TGTGCCAGCAGTACCCTAGCGGGGGAGAAATACAATGAGCAGTTCTTC.

This chain links TRBV12-3 or TRBV12-4 with TRBJ2-1; D unclear. The V end was cut by 5 bases, the J end by 9 bases, with 11 bases between. The CDR3 has 12 amino acids. The chain's CDR3 is CASSLPPGEQFF. CDR3 nucleotides: TGTGCCAGCAGTCTCCCCCCAGGTGAGCAGTTCTTC.

The V and J genes are TRBV6-5 and TRBJ2-3; 10 positions agree with TRBD2. This CDR3 comprises 14 residues. Germline V gene lookup returns CDR1 MNHEY and CDR2 SVGAGI. With 5 bases clipped from V and 3 bases from J, the junction kept 2 bases outside the gene matches. This CDR3 is CASSPGLATDTQYF. CDR3 nucleotides: TGTGCCAGCAGTCCGGGACTAGCGACAGATACGCAGTATTTT.

This chain joins TRBV21-1 and TRBJ1-5; the table gives TRBD1 as D, unverified against the DNA. TRBV21-1 is marked as a pseudogene. This CDR3 has 16 residues. The CDR3 DNA reads as TGTGCCAGCAGCAAAGAGGCCCAGGGGAAGGATCAGCCCCAGCATTTT. Protein: CASSKEAQGKDQPQHF.

The J gene is TRBJ1-3, the V gene TRBV19; D remains ambiguous. Trimming cost V 10 bases and J 2 bases, with 9 bases left between them. The CDR3 loop spans 12 amino acids. Germline-derived CDR1 and CDR2 are LNHDA and SQIVND (reference sequence). This CDR3 is CATGIPGNTIYF. In DNA form, the CDR3 reads TGTGCCACCGGTATCCCTGGAAACACCATATATTTT.

The rearrangement joins TRBV7-8 to TRBJ1-1; 8 bases agree with TRBD1. The CDR3 runs to 15 residues. Unmatched junction bases numbered 2, after V lost 1 base and J lost 1 base. In germline, CDR1 is SGHVS, CDR2 FQNEAQ. The DNA for the CDR3 is TGTGCCAGCAGCTTAGGGACAGGGACGAACACTGAAGCTTTCTTT. This codes for CASSLGTGTNTEAFF.

The chain uses TRBV7-9 and TRBJ2-7; D might be TRBD1 (5 bases). This CDR3 contains 15 residues. Germline V gives CDR1 SEHNR, CDR2 FQNEAQ (reference sequence). V gave up 5 bases and J gave up 4 bases, with 18 bases separating them. CDR3 loop: CASSRSVTQGYEQYF. Here the CDR3 DNA reads TGTGCCAGCAGCCGATCCGTGACGCAGGGTTACGAGCAGTACTTC. Full variable domain (remainder filled in from reference TRBV7-9 and TRBJ2-7): DTGVSQNPRHKITKRGQNVTFRCDPISEHNRLYWYRQTLGQGPEFLTYFQNEAQLEKSRLLSDRFSAERPKGSFSTLEIQRTEQGDSAMYLCASSRSVTQGYEQYFGPGTRLTVT.

The rearrangement joins TRBV19 to TRBJ2-1; maybe TRBD2 (5 bases). This CDR3 is 15 amino acids long. Germline V gene sequence: CDR1 LNHDA, CDR2 SQIVND (reference sequence). Trimming took 3 bases from V and 5 from J, leaving 14 bases between them. CDR3: CASSIGLATHNEQFF. DNA of the CDR3: TGTGCCAGTAGTATCGGACTGGCAACCCACAATGAGCAGTTCTTC.

This sequence joins TRBV3-1 (or the pseudogene TRBV3-2) and TRBJ2-3; weak D call: TRBD2 (6 bases). The V end lost 3 bases, the J end lost 5 bases, and 18 bases lay between the germline ends. The V gene's germline CDR1 is LGHDT and CDR2 YNNKEL (reference sequence). The CDR3 extends over 16 amino acids. The CDR3 spells CASSQPGLTLQDTQYF. The CDR3 nucleotides read TGTGCCAGCAGCCAGCCGGGACTCACACTCCAAGATACGCAGTATTTT.

V and J are TRBV5-4 and TRBJ2-4; perhaps TRBD2 as D (6 bases). Trimming pared 4 bases from V and 8 bases from J, leaving 16 bases between. The CDR3 runs 14 residues. Germline V gives CDR1 SGHNT, CDR2 YYREEE (reference sequence). In DNA form, the CDR3 reads TGTGCCAGCAGCCTCCGACTAGTCGGGGACATTCAGTACTTC. It translates to CASSLRLVGDIQYF.

The chain combines TRBV5-1 with TRBJ2-1; TRBD2 aligns across 8 bases. CDR3 length: 16 amino acids. Trimming at V came to 4 bases and at J to 3 bases, leaving 9 bases not matched to a gene. Per germline, CDR1 SGHRS and CDR2 YFSETQ. The CDR3: CASSPGLAGNYNEQFF. The CDR3 coding sequence is TGCGCCAGCAGCCCCGGACTAGCAGGGAACTACAATGAGCAGTTCTTC.